A single sample gave rise to the 8 T cell receptor beta chains below, sequenced in a study of beta chain features in type 1 diabetes. Study-level findings and limits: Type 1 diabetes patients had TCRB CDR3s that were shorter (moderately but significantly so) in all four CD4+ subsets.

Which antigens these TCRs recognize remains unknown. Expressed TCRB transcripts got sequenced, as all isolated RNA was reverse transcribed. The repertoire was sequenced with immunoSEQ multiplex PCR; TCRdb's copy has only in-frame clones and lacks some. This sample carries 150,000 to 200,000 clones, 63% of them seen once, and the ten largest clones take about 0.091%. The sequencing input was naive CD4+ T cells from blood. The source of these receptors is a man aged 30 to 45 with type 1 diabetes.

V usage is TRBV7-9 and J usage is TRBJ2-7, with 7 nucleotides matching TRBD1. The trim removed 8 bases at V and 2 bases at J, leaving 6 bases unmatched. CDR1 is SEHNR and CDR2 is FQNEAQ in the germline V gene (reference sequence). The CDR3 runs 13 residues. CDR3 in amino acids: CASSGTAPYEQYF. The CDR3 coding sequence is TGTGCCAGCTCTGGGACAGCCCCCTACGAGCAGTACTTC.

The J gene is TRBJ2-5, the V gene TRBV30, with D perhaps matching TRBD1 or TRBD2 (5 bases each). Germline CDR1 GTSNPN, CDR2 SVGIG (reference sequence). The germline V and J ends were trimmed by 5 bases and 5 bases, with 12 bases remaining between them. This CDR3 comprises 12 residues. This CDR3 is CAWGDVEETQYF. CDR3 nucleotides: TGTGCCTGGGGGGACGTGGAGGAGACCCAGTACTTC. The whole variable domain, filled in from reference TRBV30 and TRBJ2-5, reads SQTIHQWPATLVQPVGSPLSLECTVEGTSNPNLYWYRQAAGRGLQLLFYSVGIGQISSEVPQNLSASRPQDRQFILSSKKLLLSDSGFYLCAWGDVEETQYFGPGTRLLVL.

The rearrangement uses TRBV15 and TRBJ2-3; TRBD1 matches 7 bases. The CDR3 contains 17 residues. Trimming cost V 4 bases and J 1 base; bases outside gene matches: 11. Germline V gene sequence: CDR1 LNHNV, CDR2 YYDKDF (reference sequence). CDR3 sequence: CATSTTLTGTRTDTQYF. CDR3 in DNA: TGTGCCACCAGCACAACCCTGACAGGGACACGCACAGATACGCAGTATTTT.

This rearrangement joins TRBV28 to TRBJ1-1; no clear D gene. From germline, CDR1 is MDHEN and CDR2 SYDVKM. Trimming stripped 3 bases from V and 1 base from J, with 12 bases between. The CDR3 loop spans 15 amino acids. The CDR3 region is CASSLLDTSNTEAFF. For the CDR3, the DNA is TGTGCCAGCAGTTTGCTCGACACCTCGAACACTGAAGCTTTCTTT.

The chain joins TRBV5-6 to TRBJ2-1; the D is unclear. The CDR3 totals 15 residues. V was pared by 2 bases and J by 0 bases, with 9 bases between. The germline V gene encodes CDR1 SGHDT and CDR2 YYEEEE. The CDR3 DNA reads TGTGCCAGCAGCTTAGACCCTAGCTCCTACAATGAGCAGTTCTTC. Its translation: CASSLDPSSYNEQFF.

This clone has just one count. This chain joins TRBV29-1 and TRBJ1-3; the match to TRBD1 covers 7 bases. The germline gives CDR1 SQVTM, CDR2 ANQGSEA. V lost 6 bases to trimming and J lost 0 bases; unmatched junction nucleotides: 8. There are 15 residues in the CDR3. The CDR3 DNA sequence: TGCAGCGTCTGGGTTCGGACAGGCTCTGGAAACACCATATATTTT. Translation gives CSVWVRTGSGNTIYF.

The genes are TRBV7-2 and TRBJ2-3; a possible D gene is TRBD1 (5 bases). In germline, CDR1 is SGHTA, CDR2 FQGNSA. The CDR3 runs 14 residues. The V end lost 5 bases, the J end lost 0 bases, and 9 bases lay between the germline ends. The CDR3 DNA reads TGTGCCAGCAGCCCCGGACACAGCACAGATACGCAGTATTTT. Translation: CASSPGHSTDTQYF.

The V gene is TRBV5-1, the J gene TRBJ2-1; D is perhaps TRBD1 (5 bases). The CDR3 spans 15 residues. Per germline, CDR1 SGHRS and CDR2 YFSETQ. Trimming left V 2 bases short and J 0 bases short, with 9 bases between. The CDR3 DNA follows: TGCGCCAGCAGCTTCGGCAGGGTCTCCTACAATGAGCAGTTCTTC. Protein: CASSFGRVSYNEQFF. The full variable domain, rest sourced from reference TRBV5-1 and TRBJ2-1, is KAGVTQTPRYLIKTRGQQVTLSCSPISGHRSVSWYQQTPGQGLQFLFEYFSETQRNKGNFPGRFSGRQFSNSRSEMNVSTLELGDSALYLCASSFGRVSYNEQFFGPGTRLTVL.